Listed here are 31 T cell receptor beta chains from one sample, sequenced in a study of control samples from healthy donors and cancer patients. Using immunoSEQ multiplex PCR, the repertoire was profiled, and TCRdb retains in-frame clones only, with some absent. The data contain some 410,000 clones, more than 80% of them seen just once; the ten biggest clones take up around 6.5%. The source material was PBMCs. The receptors come from a middle-aged man with head and neck cancer.

The rearrangement links TRBV6-5 to TRBJ2-7; no clear D gene. CDR1 and CDR2 from the germline V gene are MNHEY and SVGAGI. The CDR3 contains 14 residues. Deletions cut 6 bases from V and 5 bases from J, with 17 bases between. The CDR3 sequence: CASSLTPDVHEQYF. CDR3 bases: TGTGCCAGCAGCTTGACCCCGGACGTCCACGAGCAGTACTTC.

The table lists this clone with a few counts. This chain connects TRBV28 to TRBJ2-3, with unresolved D. This CDR3 is built from 13 residues. V dropped 3 bases and J dropped 2 bases, with 6 bases sitting between them. In germline, CDR1 is MDHEN, CDR2 SYDVKM. The CDR3 region has the DNA TGTGCCAGCAGTTTTCAGCTCACAGATACGCAGTATTTT. Protein: CASSFQLTDTQYF. Full variable domain (outside the CDR3, taken from reference TRBV28 and TRBJ2-3): DVKVTQSSRYLVKRTGEKVFLECVQDMDHENMFWYRQDPGLGLRLIYFSYDVKMKEKGDIPEGYSVSREKKERFSLILESASTNQTSMYLCASSFQLTDTQYFGPGTRLTVL.

The V gene is TRBV9, the J gene TRBJ1-6; D unresolved. Per the germline V gene, CDR1 is SGDLS and CDR2 is YYNGEE. Trimming took 3 bases from V and 7 from J, leaving 11 bases between them. This CDR3 is 14 amino acids long. The CDR3 region is CASSAGPENSPLHF. The CDR3 region has the DNA TGTGCCAGCAGCGCCGGACCCGAGAATTCACCCCTCCACTTT.

V usage is TRBV5-5 and J usage is TRBJ2-1, with D tentatively TRBD1 or TRBD2 (5 bases each). Per the germline V gene, CDR1 is SGHKS and CDR2 is YYEKEE (reference sequence). V was trimmed by 2 bases and J by 0 bases, leaving 12 bases between them. CDR3 size: 16 residues. For the CDR3, the DNA is TGTGCCAGCAGCTTAAGGGCAGGGAGCTCCTACAATGAGCAGTTCTTC. Encoded protein: CASSLRAGSSYNEQFF.

V gene TRBV19 combines with J gene TRBJ1-2; 10 bases match TRBD1. Germline lookup yields CDR1 LNHDA and CDR2 SQIVND (reference sequence). Losses at the gene ends were 3 bases for V and 8 bases for J; bases not matched to a gene: 12. The CDR3 contains 16 residues. This CDR3 is CASSMGTGVFTGGYTF. In nucleotides, the CDR3 is TGTGCCAGTAGTATGGGGACAGGGGTTTTCACGGGCGGCTACACCTTC.

J is TRBJ2-3 and V is TRBV3-1 (or the pseudogene TRBV3-2); 8 nucleotides align to TRBD2. In germline, CDR1 is LGHDT, CDR2 YNNKEL (reference sequence). J lost 6 bases, V lost 1 base, and 9 bases had no gene match. The CDR3 is 16 amino acids. The chain's CDR3 is CASSQVISGTSDTQYF. CDR3 nucleotide sequence: TGTGCCAGCAGCCAAGTGATTAGCGGGACATCCGATACGCAGTATTTT.

The chain uses TRBV5-1 and TRBJ2-7; a possible D gene is TRBD1 (5 bases). The ends were cut back, 0 bases at V and 3 bases at J, with 10 bases in the middle. CDR1 is SGHRS, CDR2 YFSETQ, per germline. This CDR3 is built from 14 residues. The CDR3 DNA reads TGCGCCAGCAGCTTGGCAGGGCCCGACTACGAGCAGTACTTC. This translates into CASSLAGPDYEQYF.

The CDR3 here is CASSLGLAGGKFF. The CDR3 DNA reads as TGTGCCAGCAGTTTGGGACTAGCGGGAGGAAAGTTCTTC. This rearrangement joins TRBV27 to TRBJ2-1, with TRBD2 matching over 15 bases. The CDR3 spans 13 residues. CDR1 and CDR2 (germline): MNHEY, SMNVEV (reference sequence). The V gene end was trimmed by 3 bases and the J gene end by 14 bases; junction bases not matched to a gene: 2.

This clone appeared a few times. The chain combines TRBV2 with TRBJ1-1, with 9 bases identical to TRBD1. The V segment lost 6 bases and the J segment 7 bases; nucleotides outside the gene matches: 9. Germline V gene data show CDR1 as SNHLY and CDR2 as FYNNEI. The CDR3 runs to 14 residues. CDR3 sequence (DNA): TGTGCCAGCAGCCCGAACAGGGGGCTTAATGAAGCTTTCTTT. This encodes CASSPNRGLNEAFF.

The chain uses TRBV27 and TRBJ2-3; D possibly corresponds to TRBD1 (6 bases). CDR1 MNHEY and CDR2 SMNVEV come from the germline V gene (reference sequence). This CDR3 has 14 amino acids. Deletions cut 5 bases from V and 8 bases from J, with 17 bases between. CDR3 DNA: TGTGCCAGCAGTCCTGGGCAGGGGTACGTTACGCAGTATTTT. This sequence encodes CASSPGQGYVTQYF.

CDR3 nucleotide sequence: TGCAGCGAGACCTTCTCAACTGAAGCTTTCTTT. It codes for CSETFSTEAFF. The genes are TRBV29-1 and TRBJ1-1; D gene uncertain. CDR1 is SQVTM, CDR2 ANQGSEA, per germline. The CDR3 is 11 residues long. V gave up 7 bases and J gave up 5 bases, with 11 bases separating them.

V usage is TRBV9 and J usage is TRBJ2-1; the match to TRBD1 covers 8 bases. The V segment lost 0 bases and the J segment 7 bases; nucleotides outside the gene matches: 15. This CDR3 is built from 18 residues. Germline loops: CDR1 SGDLS, CDR2 YYNGEE. The CDR3 region has the DNA TGTGCCAGCAGCGTAGGCCCTCGGACAGGGAGCACGGGGAATGAGCAGTTCTTC. Translating gives CASSVGPRTGSTGNEQFF.

J is TRBJ2-7 and V is TRBV27; possibly TRBD1 for D (5 bases). The CDR3 sequence is 15 residues long. Germline values: CDR1 MNHEY, CDR2 SMNVEV (reference sequence). V lost 0 bases, J lost 2 bases, and 11 bases lay in between. CDR3 region: CASSLSMRQPYEQYF. CDR3 in DNA: TGTGCCAGCAGTTTATCGATGCGACAGCCCTACGAGCAGTACTTC.

J is TRBJ1-6 and V is TRBV6-1; possibly TRBD1 for D (6 bases). The CDR3 runs to 14 residues. V was shortened by 3 bases and J by 11 bases, with 14 bases between the two germline ends. The V gene's germline CDR1 is MNHNS and CDR2 SASEGT. CDR3 nucleotide sequence: TGTGCCAGCAGTGAGCCACAGGGTGTTCCACCCCTCCACTTT. It codes for CASSEPQGVPPLHF.

This chain joins TRBV10-3 and TRBJ2-7; 9 bases are shared with TRBD2. The CDR3 contains 16 residues. In germline, CDR1 is ENHRY, CDR2 SYGVKD. The J segment lost 3 bases and the V segment lost 0 bases, leaving 6 bases of the junction unmatched. The CDR3 DNA sequence: TGTGCCATCAGTGAGTCGGGCGCGGGAGGGGGCTACGAGCAGTACTTC. This gives the protein CAISESGAGGGYEQYF.

This chain uses TRBV29-1 with TRBJ2-1; D may be TRBD2 (6 bases). This CDR3 contains 12 residues. Trimming took off 2 bases at V and 13 bases at J, with 15 bases between the two ends. Germline values: CDR1 SQVTM, CDR2 ANQGSEA. CDR3 DNA sequence: TGCAGCGTTGAAAAGTCTATCGGGGGTCAGTTCTTC. This translates into CSVEKSIGGQFF.

CDR3 protein: CASSREFGYNEQFF. Written as DNA, the CDR3 is TGTGCCAGCAGTCGGGAGTTCGGGTACAATGAGCAGTTCTTC. The rearrangement uses TRBV6-4 and TRBJ2-1; TRBD2 might be the D (6 bases). Germline V gene lookup returns CDR1 MRHNA and CDR2 SNTAGT. V was cut by 5 bases and J by 4 bases, with 12 bases left in between. The length of the CDR3 is 14 residues.

J is TRBJ2-7 and V is TRBV6-5, with D tentatively TRBD1 (5 bases). CDR1 is MNHEY and CDR2 is SVGAGI in the germline V gene. Between the trimmed V and J ends, which lost 5 bases and 7 bases, there was a span of 18 bases. CDR3 size: 14 residues. The CDR3 DNA follows: TGTGCCAGCAGTCTCTTAGGGGCCGCCGAGGAGCAGTACTTC. It translates to CASSLLGAAEEQYF.

V and J are TRBV12-3 or TRBV12-4 and TRBJ2-7, with 10 bases lining up with TRBD1. This CDR3 has 13 amino acids. The trim removed 7 bases at V and 5 bases at J, leaving 5 bases unmatched. CDR3 sequence (DNA): TGTGCCAGCACAGGGGACAGGGGTCACGAGCAGTACTTC. It specifies CASTGDRGHEQYF.

The chain is built from TRBV4-2 and TRBJ2-2; no clear D gene. The V end was cut by 0 bases, the J end by 7 bases, with 12 bases between. The CDR3 is 15 residues long. Germline CDR1 reads LGHNA; CDR2 reads YNFKEQ. Written as DNA, the CDR3 is TGTGCCAGCAGCCAAGAGTTTGGGGTTAGCGGGGAGCTGTTTTTT. Translating gives CASSQEFGVSGELFF.

The chain is built from TRBV28 and TRBJ1-2; D remains unclear. V lost 7 bases, J lost 2 bases, and 17 bases lay in between. This CDR3 spans 15 amino acids. CDR1 MDHEN and CDR2 SYDVKM come from the germline V gene. The CDR3 DNA is TGTGCCAGCATGCCTCCCAGGAGCCTCAACTATGGCTACACCTTC. Protein product: CASMPPRSLNYGYTF.

This clone appeared once. Other nucleotide sequences in the sample specify the same CDR3. The chain has TRBV19 and TRBJ1-5; a weak D match, TRBD1 (5 bases). Germline V CDR1 and CDR2: LNHDA, SQIVND (reference sequence). Trimming shortened V by 0 bases and J by 7 bases, and 7 bases separated the two germline ends. This CDR3 contains 13 residues. The CDR3 protein is CASSIDRGQPQHF. As DNA, the CDR3 is TGTGCCAGTAGTATAGACCGGGGCCAGCCCCAGCATTTT. Based on the CDR3 plus reference TRBV19 and TRBJ1-5, the full variable domain is DGGITQSPKYLFRKEGQNVTLSCEQNLNHDAMYWYRQDPGQGLRLIYYSQIVNDFQKGDIAEGYSVSREKKESFPLTVTSAQKNPTAFYLCASSIDRGQPQHFGDGTRLSIL.

The chain employs TRBV9 and TRBJ2-3; D gene unclear. The germline CDR1 and CDR2 sequences are SGDLS and YYNGEE. V was pared by 4 bases and J by 6 bases, with 12 bases between. CDR3 size: 13 residues. CDR3 loop: CASSPRTWDTQYF. CDR3 bases: TGTGCCAGCAGCCCCAGGACCTGGGATACGCAGTATTTT. The variable domain in full, completed from reference TRBV9 and TRBJ2-3, reads DSGVTQTPKHLITATGQRVTLRCSPRSGDLSVYWYQQSLDQGLQFLIQYYNGEERAKGNILERFSAQQFPDLHSELNLSSLELGDSALYFCASSPRTWDTQYFGPGTRLTVL.

The chain uses TRBV6-6 and TRBJ1-2; possible D gene TRBD1, 5 bases. The V end lost 0 bases, the J end lost 8 bases, and 16 bases lay between the germline ends. The CDR3 has 15 residues. CDR1 and CDR2 (germline): MNHNY, SVGAGI (reference sequence). This chain's CDR3 is CASSYSSGALRGYTF. The CDR3 bases are TGTGCCAGCAGTTACTCGAGTGGGGCCCTAAGGGGCTACACCTTC.

The chain has TRBV11-3 and TRBJ2-3, with 11 bases identical to TRBD2. J was trimmed by 5 bases and V by 2 bases; bases with no gene match: 6. This CDR3 is built from 16 residues. The germline V gene encodes CDR1 SGHNT and CDR2 YENEEA. Here the CDR3 DNA reads TGTGCCAGCAGCTTAATAGCGGGGGGGCGTGGAGATACGCAGTATTTT. It translates to CASSLIAGGRGDTQYF.

The chain links TRBV9 to TRBJ2-2; 7 bases agree with TRBD1. This CDR3 region has 16 residues. Trimming took 4 bases from V and 7 from J; bases not matched to a gene: 13. Germline assignment: CDR1 SGDLS and CDR2 YYNGEE. DNA for the CDR3: TGTGCCAGCAGCCCCCGGGGCCCCCAGGGGGTCGGGGAGCTGTTTTTT. Its translation: CASSPRGPQGVGELFF.

The chain is built from TRBV12-3 or TRBV12-4 and TRBJ2-1; D perhaps matches TRBD1 (5 bases). V was pared by 7 bases and J by 5 bases, with 9 bases between. The CDR3 is 12 amino acids. DNA for the CDR3: TGTGCCAGCACATGGGGCGACAATGAGCAGTTCTTC. This sequence encodes CASTWGDNEQFF.

The V gene is TRBV7-9, the J gene TRBJ1-1; the match to TRBD1 covers 7 bases. CDR3 length: 14 residues. V was pared by 5 bases and J by 7 bases, with 10 bases of the junction left unmatched. Per germline, CDR1 SEHNR and CDR2 FQNEAQ (reference sequence). The CDR3 loop reads CASSPYRGENEAFF. CDR3 coding DNA: TGTGCCAGCAGCCCATACAGGGGTGAGAATGAAGCTTTCTTT.

The rearrangement uses TRBV3-1 (or the pseudogene TRBV3-2) and TRBJ1-1; D remains unclear. In germline, CDR1 is LGHDT, CDR2 YNNKEL (reference sequence). CDR3 length equals 14 residues. V was cut by 0 bases and J by 3 bases, with 8 bases left in between. CDR3 in amino acids: CASSQDLQHTEAFF. The CDR3 nucleotides are TGTGCCAGCAGCCAAGATCTACAGCACACTGAAGCTTTCTTT.

The V and J genes are TRBV3-1 (or the pseudogene TRBV3-2) and TRBJ2-1; D not certain. V was pared by 2 bases and J by 5 bases, with 7 bases between. Germline lookup yields CDR1 LGHDT and CDR2 YNNKEL (reference sequence). The CDR3 totals 13 residues. Written as DNA, the CDR3 is TGTGCCAGCAGCCAAACAAGGGACAATGAGCAGTTCTTC. As protein: CASSQTRDNEQFF.

The rearrangement links TRBV18 to TRBJ1-1; weak D call: TRBD1 (5 bases). Trimming took 3 bases from V and 1 from J, leaving 15 bases between them. From germline, CDR1 is KGHSH and CDR2 LQKENI. CDR3 length: 16 residues. CDR3: CASSPSRGGRNTEAFF. The CDR3 DNA sequence: TGTGCCAGCTCACCTTCACGGGGCGGAAGGAACACTGAAGCTTTCTTT.